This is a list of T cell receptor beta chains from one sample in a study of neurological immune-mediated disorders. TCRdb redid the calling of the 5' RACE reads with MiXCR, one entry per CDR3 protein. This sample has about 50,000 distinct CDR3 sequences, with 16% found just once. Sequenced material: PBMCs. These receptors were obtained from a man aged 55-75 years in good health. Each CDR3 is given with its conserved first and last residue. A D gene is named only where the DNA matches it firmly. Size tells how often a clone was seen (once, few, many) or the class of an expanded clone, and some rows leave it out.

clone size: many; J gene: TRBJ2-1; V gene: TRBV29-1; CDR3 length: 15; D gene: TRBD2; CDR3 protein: CSVHDPSGRYNEQFF; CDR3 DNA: TGCAGCGTTCACGACCCCAGCGGGAGATACAATGAGCAGTTCTTC
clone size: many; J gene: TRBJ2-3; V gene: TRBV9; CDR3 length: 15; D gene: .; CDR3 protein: CASSVAGEPTDTQYF; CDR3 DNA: TGTGCCAGCAGCGTAGCCGGGGAACCCACAGATACGCAGTATTTT
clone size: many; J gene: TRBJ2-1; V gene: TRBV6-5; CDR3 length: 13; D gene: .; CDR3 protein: CASSYAPRQRGVF; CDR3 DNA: TGTGCCAGCAGTTACGCCCCCCGGCAGAGAGGGGTCTTC
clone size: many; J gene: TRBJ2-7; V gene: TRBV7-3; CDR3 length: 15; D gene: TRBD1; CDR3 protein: CASSALPGQGYEQYF; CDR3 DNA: TGTGCCAGCAGCGCCCTTCCGGGACAGGGCTACGAGCAGTACTTC
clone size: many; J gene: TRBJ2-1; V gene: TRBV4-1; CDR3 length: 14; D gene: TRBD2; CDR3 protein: CASSLAGEFDEQFF; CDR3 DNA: TGCGCCAGCAGCTTAGCGGGAGAATTTGATGAGCAGTTCTTC
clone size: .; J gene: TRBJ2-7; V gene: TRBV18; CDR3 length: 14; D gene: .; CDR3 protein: CASSHIGAPYEQYF; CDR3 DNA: TGTGCCAGCTCACACATCGGGGCCCCCTACGAGCAGTACTTC
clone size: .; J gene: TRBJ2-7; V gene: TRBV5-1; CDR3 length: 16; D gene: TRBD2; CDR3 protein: CASSLRGGGRGLQQYF; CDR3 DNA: TGCGCCAGCAGCTTGCGGGGCGGCGGGAGGGGTCTTCAGCAGTACTTC
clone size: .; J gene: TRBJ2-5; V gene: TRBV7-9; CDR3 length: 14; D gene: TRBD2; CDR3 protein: CASRTAGGQETQYF; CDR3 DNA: TGTGCCAGCAGGACAGCGGGAGGTCAAGAGACCCAGTACTTC
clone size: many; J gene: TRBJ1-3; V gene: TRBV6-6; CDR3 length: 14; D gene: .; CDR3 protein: CASSKSGSGNTIYF; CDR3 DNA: TGTGCCAGTTCCAAGTCTGGTTCTGGAAACACCATATATTTT
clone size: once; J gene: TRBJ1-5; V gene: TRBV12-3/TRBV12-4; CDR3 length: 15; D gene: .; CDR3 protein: CASSETEASNQPQHF; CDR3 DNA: TGTGCCAGCAGTGAGACAGAGGCTAGCAATCAGCCCCAGCATTTT
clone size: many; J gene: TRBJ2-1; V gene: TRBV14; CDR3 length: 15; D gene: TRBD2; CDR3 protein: CASSKLAGNYNEQFF; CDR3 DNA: TGTGCCAGCAGCAAACTAGCGGGGAACTACAATGAGCAGTTCTTC
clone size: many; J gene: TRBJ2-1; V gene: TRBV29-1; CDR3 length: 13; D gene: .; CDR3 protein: CSVFEGNHNEQFF; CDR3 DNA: TGCAGCGTTTTTGAAGGGAACCACAATGAGCAGTTCTTC
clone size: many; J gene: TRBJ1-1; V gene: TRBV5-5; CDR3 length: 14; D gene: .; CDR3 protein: CASSLSGSGTEAFF; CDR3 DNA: TGTGCCAGCAGCTTGTCAGGGAGCGGCACTGAAGCTTTCTTT
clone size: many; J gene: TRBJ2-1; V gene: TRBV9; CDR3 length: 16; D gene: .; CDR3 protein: CASSVALAEPSNEQFF; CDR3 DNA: TGTGCCAGCAGCGTAGCGTTAGCCGAGCCCTCCAATGAGCAGTTCTTC
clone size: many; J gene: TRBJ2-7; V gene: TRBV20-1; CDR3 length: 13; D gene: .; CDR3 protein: CSALSLGPYEQYF; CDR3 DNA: TGCAGTGCCCTTAGCTTGGGACCCTACGAGCAGTACTTC
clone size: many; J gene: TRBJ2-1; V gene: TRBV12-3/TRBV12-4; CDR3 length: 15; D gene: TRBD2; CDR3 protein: CASSPFSGPSNEQFF; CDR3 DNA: TGTGCCAGCAGCCCCTTTAGCGGGCCTTCCAATGAGCAGTTCTTC
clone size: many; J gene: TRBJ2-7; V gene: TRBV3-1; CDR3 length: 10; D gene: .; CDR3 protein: CASSGREQYF; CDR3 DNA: TGTGCCAGCTCGGGCCGTGAGCAGTACTTC
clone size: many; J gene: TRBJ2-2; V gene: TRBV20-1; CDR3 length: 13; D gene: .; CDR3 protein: CSAGTENTGELFF; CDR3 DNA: TGCAGTGCCGGGACTGAAAACACCGGGGAGCTGTTTTTT
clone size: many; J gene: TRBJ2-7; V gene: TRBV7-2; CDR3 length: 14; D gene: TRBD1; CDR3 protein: CASSLVQGAYEQYF; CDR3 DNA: TGTGCCAGCAGCTTAGTACAGGGGGCGTACGAGCAGTACTTC
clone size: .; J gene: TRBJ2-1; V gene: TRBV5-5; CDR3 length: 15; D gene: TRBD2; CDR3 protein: CASSLVRGGYNEQFF; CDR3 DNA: TGTGCCAGCAGCTTGGTGCGGGGGGGCTACAATGAGCAGTTCTTC
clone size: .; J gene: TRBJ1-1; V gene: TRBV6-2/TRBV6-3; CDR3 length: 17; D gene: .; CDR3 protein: CACSYSTASGAGTVAFF; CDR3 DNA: TGTGCCTGCAGTTACTCGACGGCATCCGGCGCGGGCACTGTAGCTTTCTTT
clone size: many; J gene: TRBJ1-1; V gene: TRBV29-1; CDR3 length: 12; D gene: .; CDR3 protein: CSVDRGQTEAFF; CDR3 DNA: TGCAGCGTTGACCGAGGACAGACTGAAGCTTTCTTT
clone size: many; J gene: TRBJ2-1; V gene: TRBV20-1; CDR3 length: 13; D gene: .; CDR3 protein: CSAPGAVYNEQFF; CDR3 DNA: TGCAGTGCCCCGGGCGCCGTCTACAATGAGCAGTTCTTC
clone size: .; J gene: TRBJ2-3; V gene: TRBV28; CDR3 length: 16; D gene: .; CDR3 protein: CASSLSQLYPVDTQYF; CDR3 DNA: TGTGCCAGCAGTTTATCCCAGCTTTACCCTGTGGATACGCAGTATTTT
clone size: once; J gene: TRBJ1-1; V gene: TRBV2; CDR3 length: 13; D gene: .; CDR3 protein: CASSITRNTEAFF; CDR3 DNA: TGTGCCAGCAGCATTACTCGGAACACTGAAGCTTTCTTT
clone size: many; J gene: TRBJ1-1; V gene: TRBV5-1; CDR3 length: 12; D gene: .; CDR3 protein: CASRLLNTEAFF; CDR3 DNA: TGCGCCAGCAGACTTTTGAACACTGAAGCTTTCTTT
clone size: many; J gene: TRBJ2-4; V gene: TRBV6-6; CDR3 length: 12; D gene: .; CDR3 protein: CASSFTGGIQYF; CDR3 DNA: TGTGCCAGCAGCTTCACCGGGGGCATTCAGTACTTC
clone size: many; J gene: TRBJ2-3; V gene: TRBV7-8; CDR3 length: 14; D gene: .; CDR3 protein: CASSSSSTVDTQYF; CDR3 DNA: TGTGCCAGCAGCTCTTCTAGCACAGTAGATACGCAGTATTTT
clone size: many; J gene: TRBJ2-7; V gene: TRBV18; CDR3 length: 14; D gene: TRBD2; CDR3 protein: CASSHGGVGDEQYF; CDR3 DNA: TGTGCCAGCTCACACGGGGGGGTTGGCGACGAGCAGTACTTC
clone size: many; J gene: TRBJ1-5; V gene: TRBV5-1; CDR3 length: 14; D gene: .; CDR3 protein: CASSLEGGGQPQHF; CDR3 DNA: TGCGCCAGCAGCTTGGAGGGAGGGGGTCAGCCCCAGCATTTT
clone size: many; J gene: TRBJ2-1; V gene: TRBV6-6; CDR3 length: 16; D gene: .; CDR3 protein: CASSSPVWWEDNEQFF; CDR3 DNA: TGTGCCAGCAGTTCCCCGGTTTGGTGGGAAGACAATGAGCAGTTCTTC
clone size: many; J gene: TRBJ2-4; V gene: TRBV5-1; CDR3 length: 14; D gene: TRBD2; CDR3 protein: CASSLTSGSNIQYF; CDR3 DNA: TGCGCCAGCAGCTTGACTAGCGGGAGTAACATTCAGTACTTC
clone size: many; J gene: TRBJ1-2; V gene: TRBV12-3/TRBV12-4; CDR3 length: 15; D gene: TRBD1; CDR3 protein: CASSPRQGSNYGYTF; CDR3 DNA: TGTGCCAGCAGTCCCCGACAGGGGTCTAACTATGGCTACACCTTC
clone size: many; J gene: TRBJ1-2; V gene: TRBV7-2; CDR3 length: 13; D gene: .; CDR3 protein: CASSSISGYGYTF; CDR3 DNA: TGTGCCAGCAGCTCGATTTCCGGCTACGGCTACACCTTC
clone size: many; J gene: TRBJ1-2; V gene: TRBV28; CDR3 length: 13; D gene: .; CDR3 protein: CASSTTVNYGYTF; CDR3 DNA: TGTGCCAGCAGTACGACAGTTAACTATGGCTACACCTTC
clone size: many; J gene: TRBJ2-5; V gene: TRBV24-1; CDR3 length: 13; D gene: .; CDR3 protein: CATSDPPGETQYF; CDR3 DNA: TGTGCCACCAGTGATCCCCCCGGAGAGACCCAGTACTTC
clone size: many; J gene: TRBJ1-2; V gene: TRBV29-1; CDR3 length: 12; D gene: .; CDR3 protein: CSVVTGTHGYTF; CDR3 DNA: TGCAGCGTCGTCACAGGAACCCATGGCTACACCTTC
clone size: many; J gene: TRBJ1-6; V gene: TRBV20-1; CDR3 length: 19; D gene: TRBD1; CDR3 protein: CSARPGGYRGSSYNSPLHF; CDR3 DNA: TGCAGTGCTCGACCAGGGGGTTATAGGGGGAGCTCCTATAATTCACCCCTCCACTTT
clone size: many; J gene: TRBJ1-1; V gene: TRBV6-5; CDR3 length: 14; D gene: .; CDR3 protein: CASSYQGKNTEAFF; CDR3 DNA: TGTGCCAGCAGTTACCAGGGCAAGAACACTGAAGCTTTCTTT